The 24 T cell receptor beta chains listed next were all sequenced from one sample in a study of patients and donors after allogeneic stem cell transplantation. TCRdb fed the RT-PCR reads into MiXCR, producing one record per CDR3 protein. The sample includes roughly 940,000 distinct CDR3 sequences, over 15% of them seen just once. The sample consisted of blood, either unsorted or a sorted T cell fraction (not recorded which). These receptors originate from a human donor who was either an allogeneic HSCT recipient or a stem cell or donor lymphocyte infusion donor (not recorded which). It is not recorded whose cells these are; they may come from a transplant donor.

This clonotype was seen a few times. The CDR3 loop is CASSQGVQDWGTDTQYF. DNA of the CDR3: TGTGCCAGCAGCCAAGGTGTTCAGGACTGGGGCACAGATACGCAGTATTTT. The rearrangement uses TRBV4-2 and TRBJ2-3, with D tentatively TRBD2 (5 bases). The V gene lost 1 base and the J gene lost 1 base, with 15 bases spanning the gap. The germline V gene has CDR1 LGHNA and CDR2 YNFKEQ. The CDR3 runs to 17 residues.

This chain links TRBV6-2 or TRBV6-3 with TRBJ2-7, with 7 bases matching TRBD2. Losses at the gene ends were 6 bases for V and 2 bases for J; bases not matched to a gene: 10. Germline values: CDR1 MNHEY, CDR2 SVGEGT. The CDR3 has 15 amino acids. The CDR3 loop reads CASSPQRDYPYEQYF. In DNA, the CDR3 is TGTGCCAGCAGCCCACAGCGGGACTACCCCTACGAGCAGTACTTC.

This clonotype was detected a few times. The chain employs TRBV18 and TRBJ1-1; 8 bases agree with TRBD1. Germline-derived CDR1 and CDR2 are KGHSH and LQKENI. V lost 0 bases to trimming and J lost 5 bases; unmatched junction nucleotides: 5. This CDR3 has 15 amino acids. The CDR3 DNA sequence: TGTGCCAGCTCACCACCGTGGCAGGGGGCAACTGAAGCTTTCTTT. Amino acid sequence: CASSPPWQGATEAFF. The whole variable domain, filled in from reference TRBV18 and TRBJ1-1, reads NAGVMQNPRHLVRRRGQEARLRCSPMKGHSHVYWYRQLPEEGLKFMVYLQKENIIDESGMPKERFSAEFPKEGPSILRIQQVVRGDSAAYFCASSPPWQGATEAFFGQGTRLTVV.

This clonotype was seen a few times. V is TRBV20-1 and J is TRBJ1-5, with D possibly TRBD1 on 5 matching bases. The CDR3 totals 15 residues. Germline CDR1 is DFQATT and CDR2 is SNEGSKA (reference sequence). V was pared by 3 bases and J by 4 bases, with 16 bases between. Here the CDR3 reads CSARTTGTRNQPQHF. The DNA for the CDR3 is TGCAGTGCTAGGACTACTGGGACTCGAAATCAGCCCCAGCATTTT.

The V call is TRBV20-1, the J call TRBJ1-4; weak D call: TRBD1 (6 bases). V dropped 0 bases and J dropped 3 bases, with 17 bases sitting between them. This CDR3 is built from 17 residues. Germline lookup yields CDR1 DFQATT and CDR2 SNEGSKA (reference sequence). The CDR3: CSARDWTGGGPNEKLFF. In nucleotides, the CDR3 is TGCAGTGCTAGAGATTGGACGGGGGGCGGACCTAATGAAAAACTGTTTTTT.

CDR3 in amino acids: CSARDSSGRPREQYF. The CDR3 DNA reads TGCAGTGCTAGAGACAGTAGCGGGAGACCTCGAGAGCAGTACTTC. This chain joins TRBV20-1 and TRBJ2-7; 9 nucleotides match TRBD2. V lost 0 bases, J lost 7 bases, and 10 bases stayed unmatched. In germline, CDR1 is DFQATT, CDR2 SNEGSKA (reference sequence). CDR3 size: 15 residues.

The chain uses TRBV30 and TRBJ2-5; 8 bases are shared with TRBD1. Losses at the gene ends were 1 base for V and 9 bases for J; bases not matched to a gene: 7. CDR1 is GTSNPN and CDR2 is SVGIG in the germline V gene (reference sequence). This CDR3 has 13 amino acids. The CDR3 loop reads CAWSAGQGSAQYF. CDR3 DNA sequence: TGTGCCTGGAGTGCCGGACAGGGATCGGCCCAGTACTTC. The full variable domain, in which reference TRBV30 and TRBJ2-5 provide the parts outside the CDR3, is SQTIHQWPATLVQPVGSPLSLECTVEGTSNPNLYWYRQAAGRGLQLLFYSVGIGQISSEVPQNLSASRPQDRQFILSSKKLLLSDSGFYLCAWSAGQGSAQYFGPGTRLLVL.

The chain has TRBV29-1 and TRBJ2-2; D is perhaps TRBD1 (5 bases). Germline CDR1 and CDR2: SQVTM and ANQGSEA. Trimming stripped 6 bases from V and 2 bases from J, with 10 bases between. This CDR3 region has 13 residues. The CDR3 DNA follows: TGCAGCGTCCCCAGGGTCAACACCGGGGAGCTGTTTTTT. This sequence encodes CSVPRVNTGELFF.

The chain uses TRBV14 and TRBJ2-2, with D perhaps given as TRBD1 or TRBD2 (5 bases each). V lost 4 bases, J lost 7 bases, and 16 bases lay in between. Germline CDR1 SGHDN, CDR2 FVKESK. The CDR3 spans 15 residues. CDR3 amino acids: CASSPGRTVNGELFF. In DNA, the CDR3 is TGTGCCAGCAGCCCGGGACGGACGGTAAACGGGGAGCTGTTTTTT.

The genes are TRBV6-1 and TRBJ2-7; weak D call: TRBD1 (6 bases). The CDR3 is made up of 13 amino acids. V lost 6 bases and J 6 bases, leaving 15 bases between the germline ends. CDR1 is MNHNS and CDR2 is SASEGT in the germline V gene. CDR3 region: CASSRRTAPEQYF. For the CDR3, the DNA is TGTGCCAGCAGCCGCCGGACAGCACCCGAGCAGTACTTC.

The V gene is TRBV6-1, the J gene TRBJ2-1; the D gene is possibly TRBD2 (6 bases). The CDR3 has 15 residues. The V end lost 11 bases, the J end lost 5 bases, and 22 bases lay between the germline ends. The germline CDR1 and CDR2 sequences are MNHNS and SASEGT. CDR3 residues: CASKVNGGNHNEQFF. DNA of the CDR3: TGTGCCTCAAAAGTGAACGGCGGGAACCACAATGAGCAGTTCTTC.

There are a few counts of this clonotype. One end of the junction varies from germline; a read error may be responsible. This rearrangement joins TRBV12-3 or TRBV12-4 to TRBJ1-2; D might be TRBD1 (5 bases). This CDR3 comprises 10 residues. Here the CDR3 reads CASSGTETPF. The CDR3, as DNA: TGTGCCAGCAGCGGGACTGAGACGCCCTTC.

This clonotype was recorded many times. V and J are TRBV7-9 and TRBJ1-6; D ambiguous. The V gene lost 5 bases and the J gene lost 0 bases, with 8 bases spanning the gap. The V gene's germline CDR1 is SEHNR and CDR2 FQNEAQ (reference sequence). The CDR3 sequence is 15 residues long. The CDR3 coding sequence is TGTGCCAGCAGCGCCCAGAACTCCTATAATTCACCCCTCCACTTT. Its translation is CASSAQNSYNSPLHF.

This clonotype was found a few times. The J gene is TRBJ1-1, the V gene TRBV5-1, with D tentatively TRBD1 (5 bases). V lost 4 bases and J 4 bases, leaving 17 bases between the germline ends. From germline, CDR1 is SGHRS and CDR2 YFSETQ. The CDR3 length is 15 residues. The CDR3 is CASSRGAGDLTEAFF. The CDR3 nucleotides are TGCGCCAGCAGCAGAGGGGCAGGCGACCTCACTGAAGCTTTCTTT.

The V and J genes are TRBV7-2 and TRBJ2-1; D is unresolved. V lost 3 bases and J 5 bases, leaving 8 bases between the germline ends. CDR3 length: 13 residues. Germline CDR1 SGHTA, CDR2 FQGNSA. The CDR3: CASSFGGHNEQFF. CDR3 in DNA: TGTGCCAGCAGCTTCGGTGGGCACAATGAGCAGTTCTTC.

This clonotype was counted only a few times. This rearrangement joins TRBV5-6 to TRBJ2-5; D possibly corresponds to TRBD1 (6 bases). Germline V CDR1 and CDR2: SGHDT, YYEEEE. Trimming cost V 0 bases and J 3 bases, with 9 bases left between them. This CDR3 contains 14 residues. The CDR3 loop is CASSLGGHEETQYF. CDR3 nucleotides: TGTGCCAGCAGCTTGGGGGGACACGAAGAGACCCAGTACTTC.

This clonotype occurred a few times. The chain employs TRBV4-2 and TRBJ2-1, with TRBD2 matching over 14 bases. J gave up 1 base and V 2 bases, and 7 bases lay outside the gene matches. This CDR3 has 19 amino acids. Per germline, CDR1 LGHNA and CDR2 YNFKEQ. The chain's CDR3 is CASSQRTSGGRTSYNEQFF. The DNA of the CDR3 is TGTGCCAGCAGCCAAAGGACTAGCGGGGGGCGTACATCCTACAATGAGCAGTTCTTC.

This clonotype occurred a few times. Compared with germline, one end of the junction differs, possibly owing to a read error. V and J are TRBV4-3 and TRBJ2-3; 8 bases align to TRBD2. The CDR3 contains 15 residues. Germline CDR1 reads LGHNA; CDR2 reads YSLEER. The CDR3 region is CASSQDGSGGDTKYF. In nucleotides, the CDR3 is TGCGCCAGCAGCCAAGATGGCAGCGGGGGAGATACGAAGTATTTT.

This chain links TRBV6-5 with TRBJ2-7, with 13 positions matching TRBD2. The CDR3 contains 17 residues. Trimming removed 2 bases from V and 1 base from J; junction bases left unmatched: 5. Germline CDR1 MNHEY, CDR2 SVGAGI. The CDR3 nucleotides are TGTGCCAGCAGTTACCCGGGACTAGCGGGGCCTTCCTACGAGCAGTACTTC. Its translation: CASSYPGLAGPSYEQYF.

This clonotype occurred a few times. The chain is built from TRBV3-1 and TRBJ1-1, with no clear D. Germline V gives CDR1 LGHDT, CDR2 YNNKEL (reference sequence). The CDR3 is made up of 13 amino acids. Trimming removed 4 bases from V and 4 bases from J, with 10 bases in between. The CDR3 here is CASSPWLSTEAFF. The CDR3 nucleotides read TGTGCCAGCAGCCCCTGGTTGAGCACTGAAGCTTTCTTT.

The rearrangement uses TRBV7-2 and TRBJ2-4; D is perhaps TRBD1 or TRBD2 (5 bases each). Per the germline V gene, CDR1 is SGHTA and CDR2 is FQGNSA. There are 16 residues in the CDR3. V dropped 5 bases and J dropped 6 bases, with 20 bases sitting between them. The CDR3 here is CASSPGRLTIGNIQYF. CDR3 bases: TGTGCCAGCAGCCCGGGGCGGCTCACCATCGGAAACATTCAGTACTTC.

This clonotype was counted only a few times. The chain employs TRBV6-1 and TRBJ2-7; possible D gene TRBD1, 5 bases. This CDR3 contains 14 residues. Germline V gene lookup returns CDR1 MNHNS and CDR2 SASEGT. V was pared by 4 bases and J by 1 base, with 11 bases between. For the CDR3, the DNA is TGTGCCAGCAGTGCGACAGTTCCATCCTACGAGCAGTACTTC. Translation: CASSATVPSYEQYF.

This clonotype was observed at least ten times. The rearrangement uses TRBV20-1 and TRBJ2-7; D call uncertain. The V end was cut by 0 bases, the J end by 6 bases, with 9 bases between. CDR1 and CDR2 (germline): DFQATT, SNEGSKA (reference sequence). This CDR3 has 12 residues. The CDR3 DNA follows: TGCAGTGCTAGAGATCCCCCTGGCGAGCAGTACTTC. Protein: CSARDPPGEQYF.

CDR3 in amino acids: CAAGLMHTGELFF. The CDR3 DNA sequence: TGTGCCGCGGGACTGATGCACACCGGGGAGCTGTTTTTT. The V gene is TRBV24-1, the J gene TRBJ2-2; maybe TRBD2 (6 bases). The CDR3 is made up of 13 amino acids. Trimming shortened V by 12 bases and J by 3 bases, and 13 bases separated the two germline ends. Germline V gene lookup returns CDR1 KGHDR and CDR2 SFDVKD.